The present T cell receptor beta chain was sequenced within a study of blood T cell repertoires in COVID-19. Whole-study context: The United States, Italy and Spain supplied acute and convalescent COVID-19 samples. Nucleic acid was either cDNA or gDNA, and it came from T cells, B-cell-depleted T cells, or PBMCs.

The junction had 6 bases not matched to a gene; V was cut back by 6 bases and J by 8 bases. This CDR3 is 15 amino acids long. Germline CDR1 MNHNY, CDR2 SVGAGI (reference sequence). As handled by the study authors: Estimates of nucleated cell counts were drawn from the amplification of reference gene primers. The protocol was immunoSEQ multiplex PCR, while the TCRdb copy is restricted to in-frame clones and leaves out a portion. The V and J calls and clone size come from that table; D and trimming were worked out from the DNA. The data show about 18,000 clones, roughly 93% seen once. The TCR comes from a human donor in a cohort sampled during active COVID-19. V is TRBV6-6 and J is TRBJ1-6, with 11 bases matching TRBD1. The sequenced sample was peripheral blood. Written as DNA, the CDR3 is TGTGCCAGCAGAGGACAGGGGGCTATGGATTCACCCCTCCACTTT. This codes for CASRGQGAMDSPLHF.